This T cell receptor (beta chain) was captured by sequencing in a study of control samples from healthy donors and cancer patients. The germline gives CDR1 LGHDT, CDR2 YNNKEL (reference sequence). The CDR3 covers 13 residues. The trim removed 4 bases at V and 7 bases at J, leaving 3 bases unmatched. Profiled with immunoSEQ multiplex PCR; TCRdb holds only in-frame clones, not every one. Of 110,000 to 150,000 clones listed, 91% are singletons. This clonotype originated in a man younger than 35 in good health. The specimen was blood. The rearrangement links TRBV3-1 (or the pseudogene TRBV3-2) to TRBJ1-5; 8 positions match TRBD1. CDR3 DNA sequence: TGTGCCAGCAGCCTCAACAGGGGGCAGCCCCAGCATTTT. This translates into CASSLNRGQPQHF.